The next 10 T cell receptor beta chains were all read from a single sample in a study of T cells after yellow fever vaccination. TCRdb recomputed calls from the 5' RACE reads with MiXCR, one row per CDR3 protein. The table shows some 390,000 distinct CDR3 sequences, with approximately 5.7% occurring only once. The starting material was PBMCs, obtained 5 days after the yellow fever booster vaccination. The receptors come from a man aged 25-40 years who received the YFV17D yellow fever vaccine.

This clonotype was seen ten or more times. This chain uses TRBV4-3 with TRBJ1-5, with D uncertain. From germline, CDR1 is LGHNA and CDR2 YSLEER. This CDR3 contains 13 residues. Trimming removed 4 bases from V and 3 bases from J, with 7 bases in between. Here the CDR3 DNA reads TGCGCCAGCAGCCCAGACCTCAATCAGCCCCAGCATTTT. Its protein product is CASSPDLNQPQHF.

This clonotype was recorded at least ten times. The rearrangement links TRBV11-3 to TRBJ2-3; D is unclear. The ends were cut back, 0 bases at V and 4 bases at J, with 8 bases in the middle. This CDR3 spans 14 amino acids. Germline V CDR1 and CDR2: SGHNT, YENEEA. The CDR3 is CASSLDHKADTQYF. CDR3 sequence (DNA): TGTGCCAGCAGCTTAGACCATAAGGCAGATACGCAGTATTTT.

This clonotype was counted between two and nine times. The rearrangement uses TRBV10-2 and TRBJ2-1; D possibly corresponds to TRBD1 (6 bases). V was cut by 6 bases and J by 6 bases, with 12 bases left in between. This CDR3 has 13 residues. CDR1 WSHSY and CDR2 SAAADI come from the germline V gene. The CDR3 region has the DNA TGCGCCAGCAGCCGCCGGGACACCAATGAGCAGTTCTTC. Protein: CASSRRDTNEQFF.

This chain connects TRBV7-2 to TRBJ2-7; 7 positions agree with TRBD1. Looked up from germline, CDR1 is SGHTA and CDR2 is FQGNSA. This CDR3 region has 16 residues. J was trimmed by 0 bases and V by 5 bases; bases with no gene match: 10. The CDR3: CASSPFGTESSYEQYF. CDR3 nucleotides: TGTGCCAGCAGCCCCTTCGGGACAGAGAGCTCCTACGAGCAGTACTTC.

This clonotype was counted only a few times. The V call is TRBV25-1, the J call TRBJ2-3, with no clear D. V was pared by 8 bases and J by 4 bases, with 13 bases between. The CDR3 has 13 residues. Germline assignment: CDR1 MGHDK and CDR2 SYGVNS. As DNA, the CDR3 is TGTGCCAGCTCAAGAGCTGATCCAGATACGCAGTATTTT. Its protein product is CASSRADPDTQYF.

This clonotype was counted between two and nine times. V gene TRBV7-9 combines with J gene TRBJ1-2; D uncertain. V was cut by 0 bases and J by 7 bases, with 12 bases left in between. The V gene's germline CDR1 is SEHNR and CDR2 FQNEAQ (reference sequence). The CDR3 is 14 residues long. CDR3 sequence: CASSLALEGFGYTF. CDR3 DNA: TGTGCCAGCAGCTTAGCATTGGAGGGATTTGGCTACACCTTC.

The table lists this clonotype with many counts. The rearrangement joins TRBV9 to TRBJ2-7; 9 nucleotides line up with TRBD2. Per the germline V gene, CDR1 is SGDLS and CDR2 is YYNGEE. Losses at the gene ends were 3 bases for V and 1 base for J; bases not matched to a gene: 11. The CDR3 is made up of 17 amino acids. The CDR3 here is CASSAPTGTSRSYEQYF. As DNA, the CDR3 is TGTGCCAGCAGCGCCCCCACCGGGACTAGCCGTTCCTACGAGCAGTACTTC.

This clonotype was detected many times. The chain recombines TRBV5-1 with TRBJ1-1; D unclear. This CDR3 contains 11 residues. The germline V gene encodes CDR1 SGHRS and CDR2 YFSETQ. Trimming cost V 2 bases and J 4 bases, with 3 bases left between them. The CDR3 region has the DNA TGCGCCAGCAGCTTAGGCACTGAAGCTTTCTTT. Encoded protein: CASSLGTEAFF.

The chain links TRBV5-1 to TRBJ2-7; D is undetermined. Gene TRBJ2-1 matches the end of the DNA better, so the J call may be wrong. The CDR3 is made up of 12 amino acids. CDR1 is SGHRS and CDR2 is YFSETQ in the germline V gene. The CDR3 sequence is CASSLGLYEQFF. The CDR3 coding sequence is TGCGCCAGCAGCTTAGGGTTGTACGAGCAGTTCTTC.

This clonotype was seen only a few times. The chain joins TRBV5-1 to TRBJ1-1; a weak D match, TRBD1 (6 bases). The germline V gene has CDR1 SGHRS and CDR2 YFSETQ. Trimming pared 4 bases from V and 10 bases from J, leaving 14 bases between. The CDR3 runs 12 residues. In nucleotides, the CDR3 is TGCGCCAGCAGCCAAACTACAGGGATAGCTTTCTTT. It translates to CASSQTTGIAFF.